This T cell receptor (beta chain) is drawn from a study of blood T cell repertoires in COVID-19. How the authors handled the data: Counts of nucleated cells, estimated from reference gene primer amplification, were obtained. The assay was immunoSEQ multiplex PCR, and TCRdb's table has in-frame clones only and misses some. That table gives V, J and clone size, and the DNA gave D and trimming. The table has 200,000 or so clones, nearly 90% seen once; the top ten hold about 6.8%. J lost 7 bases, V lost 6 bases, and 13 bases had no gene match. This CDR3 comprises 15 residues. Germline CDR1 MNHEY, CDR2 SVGAGI.

The origin of this receptor is a middle-aged woman who had recovered from COVID-19. The chain couples TRBV6-5 to TRBJ1-2, with 8 bases identical to TRBD1. Sequencing input: peripheral blood. The CDR3, as DNA: TGTGCCAGCAGCCAAAGCGGACAGGGAGCCTCTGGCTACACCTTC. Protein product: CASSQSGQGASGYTF.